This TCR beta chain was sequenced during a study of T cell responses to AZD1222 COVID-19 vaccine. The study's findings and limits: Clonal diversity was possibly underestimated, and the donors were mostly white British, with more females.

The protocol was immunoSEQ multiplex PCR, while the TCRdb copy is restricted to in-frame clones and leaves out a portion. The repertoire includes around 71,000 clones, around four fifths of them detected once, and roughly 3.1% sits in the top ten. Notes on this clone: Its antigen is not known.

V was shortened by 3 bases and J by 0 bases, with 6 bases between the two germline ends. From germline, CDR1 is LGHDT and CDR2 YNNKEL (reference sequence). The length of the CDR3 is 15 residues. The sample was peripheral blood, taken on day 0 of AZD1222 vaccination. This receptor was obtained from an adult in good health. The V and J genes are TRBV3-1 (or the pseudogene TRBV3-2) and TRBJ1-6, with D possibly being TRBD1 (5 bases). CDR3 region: CASSQGGSYNSPLHF. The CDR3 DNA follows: TGTGCCAGCAGCCAGGGGGGCTCCTATAATTCACCCCTCCACTTT.